Below, one TCR beta chain is given with its context. Per the germline V gene, CDR1 is SQVTM and CDR2 is ANQGSEA. The trim removed 5 bases at V and 12 bases at J, leaving 4 bases unmatched. The CDR3 covers 10 residues. This sample was included in a study of OX40 agonist ivuxolimab in advanced cancers. Libraries were prepared by immunoSEQ multiplex PCR; TCRdb keeps only in-frame clonotypes and omits some of them. The sample has around 50,000 clones; more than 70% are singletons. The sequenced sample was CD4+ or CD8+ T cells sorted from blood, obtained in a trial of the OX40 agonist ivuxolimab. This sequence joins TRBV29-1 and TRBJ1-1; TRBD1 matches 9 bases. This TCR was recovered from an adult with an advanced solid tumor such as melanoma, head and neck, liver or kidney cancer. CDR3 bases: TGCAGCGTTCGGACAGGGGAAACTTTCTTT. It specifies CSVRTGETFF.